This T cell receptor (beta chain) was captured in a study of T cells expressing NK-cell markers. Study background: Investigators obtained TCR beta repertoires from sorted CD3+CD56+NKG2C+, CD3+CD56+NKG2C- and CD3+CD56-NKG2C+ T cells. Study results and limitations: NKG2C+ dominant clonotypes from roughly 6 donors made up about 1.0-7.5% of CD8+ T cells. The study did not resolve the HCMV specificity of expanded NKG2C+ T cell clones.

Using the 5' RACE reads, TCRdb records one entry per CDR3 protein without DNA. The sample totals a few hundred thousand distinct CDR3 sequences. In the case of this clonotype: The target antigen is unknown.

Germline lookup yields CDR1 DFQATT and CDR2 SNEGSKA (reference sequence). This CDR3 contains 15 residues. The sequenced sample consisted of blood T cells: a sorted CD56 or NKG2C T cell subset, CD4+ or CD8+ T cells, or bulk PBMC T cells (not recorded which). V gene TRBV20-1 combines with J gene TRBJ2-3; TCRdb gives TRBD2 as the D gene, but with no DNA this cannot be confirmed. This clonotype was sampled from a man younger than 30 in good health. CDR3 region: CSARKMVGAADTQYF.